Sequencing of this T cell receptor beta chain was carried out in a study of CD8+ T cells in alopecia areata. Whole-study context: Tofacitinib ran 6 to 18 months, followed by 6 months off drug.

As to treatment: oral pan-JAK inhibitor, 5-10 mg twice daily. About this clone itself: No antigen is known for it.

Findings and caveats of the study: Persistence during tofacitinib was seen for many expanded lesional clones in scalp and blood.

cDNA reverse transcribed from extracted RNA served as the sequencing template. Method: immunoSEQ multiplex PCR; TCRdb's copy keeps in-frame clones and lacks some. The data hold 200,000 to 250,000 clones, with around 65% observed a single time. The ends lost 8 bases at V and 5 bases at J; junction bases unmatched: 6. Germline V gene data show CDR1 as GTSNPN and CDR2 as SVGIG (reference sequence). This CDR3 spans 13 amino acids. The chain joins TRBV30 to TRBJ1-6; 7 nucleotides line up with TRBD1. Sample: CD4+ T cells sorted from blood, taken at roughly week 45, from a patient treated with tofacitinib. The sequence derives from a human donor with alopecia areata. The CDR3 sequence is CARQGNDNSPLHF. The CDR3, as DNA: TGTGCCCGACAGGGTAACGATAATTCACCCCTCCACTTT.